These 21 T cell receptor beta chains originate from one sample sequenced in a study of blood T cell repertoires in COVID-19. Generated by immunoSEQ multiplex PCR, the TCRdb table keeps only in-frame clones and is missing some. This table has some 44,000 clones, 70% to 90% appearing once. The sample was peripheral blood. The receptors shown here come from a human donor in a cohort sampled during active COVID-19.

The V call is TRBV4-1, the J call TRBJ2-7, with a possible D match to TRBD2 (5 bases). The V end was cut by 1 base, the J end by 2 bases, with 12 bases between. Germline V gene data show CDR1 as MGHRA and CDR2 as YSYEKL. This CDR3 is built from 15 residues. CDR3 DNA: TGCGCCAGCAGCCAAGTCCCGGACTGGCCCTACGAGCAGTACTTC. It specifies CASSQVPDWPYEQYF.

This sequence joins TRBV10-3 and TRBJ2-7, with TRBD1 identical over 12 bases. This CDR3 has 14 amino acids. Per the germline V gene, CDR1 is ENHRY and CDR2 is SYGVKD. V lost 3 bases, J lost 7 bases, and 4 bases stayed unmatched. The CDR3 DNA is TGTGCCATCAGTGAAGGGACAGGGGGCTGGGAGCAGTACTTC. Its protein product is CAISEGTGGWEQYF.

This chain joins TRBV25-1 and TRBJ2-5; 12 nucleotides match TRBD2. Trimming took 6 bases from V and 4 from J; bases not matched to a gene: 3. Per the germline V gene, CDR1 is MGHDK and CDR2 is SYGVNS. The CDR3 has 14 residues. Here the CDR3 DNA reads TGTGCCAGCAGCGCGGGACTAGCGGGAGAGACCCAGTACTTC. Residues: CASSAGLAGETQYF.

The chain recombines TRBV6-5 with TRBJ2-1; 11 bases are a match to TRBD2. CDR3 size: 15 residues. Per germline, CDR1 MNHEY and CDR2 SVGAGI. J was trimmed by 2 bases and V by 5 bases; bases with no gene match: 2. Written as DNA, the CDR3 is TGTGCCAGCAGTAATAGCGGGGGGGCCTACAATGAGCAGTTCTTC. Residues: CASSNSGGAYNEQFF.

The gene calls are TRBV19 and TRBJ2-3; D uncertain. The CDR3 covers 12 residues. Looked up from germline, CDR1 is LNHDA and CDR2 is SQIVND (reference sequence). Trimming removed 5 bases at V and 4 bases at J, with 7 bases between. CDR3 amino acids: CASSSRADTQYF. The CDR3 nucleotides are TGTGCCAGTAGTTCACGGGCAGATACGCAGTATTTT.

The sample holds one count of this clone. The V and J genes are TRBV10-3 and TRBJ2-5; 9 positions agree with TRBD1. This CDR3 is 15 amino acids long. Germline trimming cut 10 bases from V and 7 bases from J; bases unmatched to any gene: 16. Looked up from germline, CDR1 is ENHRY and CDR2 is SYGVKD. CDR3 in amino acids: CATRFRDRAVGTQYF. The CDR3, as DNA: TGTGCCACCAGGTTTCGGGACAGGGCTGTCGGGACCCAGTACTTC.

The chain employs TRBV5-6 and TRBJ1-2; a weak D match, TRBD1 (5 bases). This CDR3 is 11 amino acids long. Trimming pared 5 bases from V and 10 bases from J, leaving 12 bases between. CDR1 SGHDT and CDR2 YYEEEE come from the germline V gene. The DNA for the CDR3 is TGTGCCAGCAGTCTTCGACAGCTCTACACCTTC. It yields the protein CASSLRQLYTF.

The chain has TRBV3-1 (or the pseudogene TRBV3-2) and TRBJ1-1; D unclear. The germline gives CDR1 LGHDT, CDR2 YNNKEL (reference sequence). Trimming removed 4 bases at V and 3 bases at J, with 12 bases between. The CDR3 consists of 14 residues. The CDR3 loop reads CASSLARRDTEAFF. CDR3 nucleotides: TGTGCCAGCAGCCTCGCAAGGAGGGACACTGAAGCTTTCTTT.

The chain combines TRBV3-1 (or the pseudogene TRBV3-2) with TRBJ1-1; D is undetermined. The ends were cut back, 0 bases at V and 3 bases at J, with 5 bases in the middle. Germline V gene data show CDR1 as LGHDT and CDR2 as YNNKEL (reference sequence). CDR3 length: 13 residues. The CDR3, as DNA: TGTGCCAGCAGCCAAGATCGGGACACTGAAGCTTTCTTT. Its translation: CASSQDRDTEAFF.

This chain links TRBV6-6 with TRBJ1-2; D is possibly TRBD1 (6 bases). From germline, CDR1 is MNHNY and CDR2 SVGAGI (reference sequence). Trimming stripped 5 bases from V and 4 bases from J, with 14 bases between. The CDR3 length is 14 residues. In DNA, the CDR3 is TGTGCCAGCAGTACCGGACAGTACGGCTATGGCTACACCTTC. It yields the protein CASSTGQYGYGYTF.

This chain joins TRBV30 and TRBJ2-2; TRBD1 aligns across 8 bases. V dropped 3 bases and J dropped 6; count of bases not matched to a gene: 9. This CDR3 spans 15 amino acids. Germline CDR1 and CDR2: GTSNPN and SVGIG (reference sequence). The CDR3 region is CAWSAPGQGSGELFF. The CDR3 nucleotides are TGTGCCTGGAGCGCACCAGGACAGGGTTCCGGGGAGCTGTTTTTT. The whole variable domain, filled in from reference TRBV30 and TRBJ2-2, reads SQTIHQWPATLVQPVGSPLSLECTVEGTSNPNLYWYRQAAGRGLQLLFYSVGIGQISSEVPQNLSASRPQDRQFILSSKKLLLSDSGFYLCAWSAPGQGSGELFFGEGSRLTVL.

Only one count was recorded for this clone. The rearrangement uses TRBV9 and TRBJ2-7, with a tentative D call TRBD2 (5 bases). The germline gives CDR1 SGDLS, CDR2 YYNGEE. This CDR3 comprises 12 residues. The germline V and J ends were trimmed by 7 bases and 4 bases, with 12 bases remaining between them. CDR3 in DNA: TGTGCCAGCGGGCCCGGGGATTACGAGCAGTACTTC. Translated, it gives CASGPGDYEQYF. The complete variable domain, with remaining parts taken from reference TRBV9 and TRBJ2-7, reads DSGVTQTPKHLITATGQRVTLRCSPRSGDLSVYWYQQSLDQGLQFLIQYYNGEERAKGNILERFSAQQFPDLHSELNLSSLELGDSALYFCASGPGDYEQYFGPGTRLTVT.

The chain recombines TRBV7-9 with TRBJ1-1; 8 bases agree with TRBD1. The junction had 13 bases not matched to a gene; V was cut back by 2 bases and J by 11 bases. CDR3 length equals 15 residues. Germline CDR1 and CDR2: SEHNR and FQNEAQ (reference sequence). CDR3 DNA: TGTGCCAGCAGCTTACCGGACAGGGCGTCTGGGTATGCTTTCTTT. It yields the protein CASSLPDRASGYAFF.

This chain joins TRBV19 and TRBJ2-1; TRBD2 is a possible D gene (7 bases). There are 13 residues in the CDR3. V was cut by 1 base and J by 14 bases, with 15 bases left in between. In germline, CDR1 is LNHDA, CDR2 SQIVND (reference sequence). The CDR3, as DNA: TGTGCCAGTAGTATAGGCGGGGGCACCATGAAGTTCTTC. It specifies CASSIGGGTMKFF.

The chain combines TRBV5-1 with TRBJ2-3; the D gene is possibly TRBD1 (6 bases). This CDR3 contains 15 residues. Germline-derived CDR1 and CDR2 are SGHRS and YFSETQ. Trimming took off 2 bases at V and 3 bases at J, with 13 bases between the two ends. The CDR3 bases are TGCGCCAGCAGCTTTTCCTTACAGGGTACAGATACGCAGTATTTT. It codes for CASSFSLQGTDTQYF. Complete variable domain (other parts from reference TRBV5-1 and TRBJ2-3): KAGVTQTPRYLIKTRGQQVTLSCSPISGHRSVSWYQQTPGQGLQFLFEYFSETQRNKGNFPGRFSGRQFSNSRSEMNVSTLELGDSALYLCASSFSLQGTDTQYFGPGTRLTVL.

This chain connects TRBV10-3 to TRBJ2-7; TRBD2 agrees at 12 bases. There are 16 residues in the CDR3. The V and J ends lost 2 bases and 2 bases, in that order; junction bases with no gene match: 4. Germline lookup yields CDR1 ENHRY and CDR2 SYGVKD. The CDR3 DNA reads TGTGCCATCAGTGAGCCTAGCGGGGGGGCTCCCTACGAGCAGTACTTC. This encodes CAISEPSGGAPYEQYF.

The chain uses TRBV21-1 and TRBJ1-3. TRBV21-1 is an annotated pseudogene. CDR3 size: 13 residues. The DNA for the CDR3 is TGTGCCAGCAGCCGGAGCTCTGGAAACACCATATATTTT. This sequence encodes CASSRSSGNTIYF.

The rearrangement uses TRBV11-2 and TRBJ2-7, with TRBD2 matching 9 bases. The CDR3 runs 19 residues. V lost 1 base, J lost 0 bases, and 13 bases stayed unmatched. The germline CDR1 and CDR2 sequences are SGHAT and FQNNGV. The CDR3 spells CASSLAIPASGESSYEQYF. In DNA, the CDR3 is TGTGCCAGCAGCTTAGCGATCCCCGCTAGCGGGGAAAGCTCCTACGAGCAGTACTTC.

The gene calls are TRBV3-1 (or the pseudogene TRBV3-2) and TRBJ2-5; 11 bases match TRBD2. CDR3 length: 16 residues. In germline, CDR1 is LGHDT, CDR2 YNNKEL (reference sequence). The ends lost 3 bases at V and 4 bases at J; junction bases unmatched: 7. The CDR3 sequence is CASSQTSGALVETQYF. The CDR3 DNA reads TGTGCCAGCAGCCAGACTAGCGGGGCTTTGGTAGAGACCCAGTACTTC.

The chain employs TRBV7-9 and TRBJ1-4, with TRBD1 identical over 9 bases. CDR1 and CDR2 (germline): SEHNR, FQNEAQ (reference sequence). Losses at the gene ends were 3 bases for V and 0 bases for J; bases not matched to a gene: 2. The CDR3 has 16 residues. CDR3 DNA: TGTGCCAGCAGCTTGGACAGGGGCACAACTAATGAAAAACTGTTTTTT. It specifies CASSLDRGTTNEKLFF.

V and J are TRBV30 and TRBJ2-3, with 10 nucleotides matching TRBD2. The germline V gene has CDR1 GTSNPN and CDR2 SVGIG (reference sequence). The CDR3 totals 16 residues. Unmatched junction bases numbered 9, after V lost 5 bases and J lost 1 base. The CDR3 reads CAWQPTLAGRTDTQYF. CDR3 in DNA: TGTGCCTGGCAACCAACACTAGCGGGGCGCACAGATACGCAGTATTTT.